Shown below are 15 T cell receptor beta chains from a single sample sequenced in a study of cytomegalovirus exposure and HLA in healthy donors. This PCR relied on a set of 60 Vbeta primers and 13 Jbeta primers. Method: immunoSEQ multiplex PCR; TCRdb's copy keeps in-frame clones and lacks some. The table includes around 91,000 clones, 60% to 80% detected once. Material: PBMCs. Source of these receptors: a man between 60 and 75 years old in good health and CMV-seronegative.

This chain connects TRBV25-1 to TRBJ1-2, with D possibly TRBD1 on 6 matching bases. The CDR3 spans 17 residues. V lost 0 bases and J lost 6, with 20 bases in between. CDR1 and CDR2 from the germline V gene are MGHDK and SYGVNS. The CDR3 protein is CASSEYSAAGVRNGYTF. The CDR3 DNA reads TGTGCCAGCAGTGAATATTCAGCCGCAGGGGTTCGGAATGGCTACACCTTC.

The sample holds many counts of this clone. CDR3 region: CASSQPGRSDGYTF. The CDR3 nucleotides are TGTGCCAGCTCCCAACCAGGGCGATCGGATGGCTACACCTTC. The chain couples TRBV7-9 to TRBJ1-2; TRBD1 might be the D (5 bases). The germline V and J ends were trimmed by 8 bases and 6 bases, with 19 bases remaining between them. The CDR3 runs 14 residues. CDR1 SEHNR and CDR2 FQNEAQ come from the germline V gene (reference sequence).

J is TRBJ1-3 and V is TRBV7-2; 9 bases match TRBD1. V shed 5 bases, J shed 4 bases, and the junction held 6 bases outside the gene matches. CDR1 is SGHTA and CDR2 is FQGNSA in the germline V gene. CDR3 length: 15 amino acids. The CDR3 protein is CASSRDRVKGNTIYF. CDR3 bases: TGTGCCAGCAGCCGGGACAGGGTAAAAGGAAACACCATATATTTT.

This chain uses TRBV19 with TRBJ2-1; TRBD2 is a possible D gene (6 bases). Germline assignment: CDR1 LNHDA and CDR2 SQIVND (reference sequence). Deletions cut 10 bases from V and 9 bases from J, with 16 bases between. The CDR3 covers 12 residues. The CDR3 DNA reads as TGTGCCACCGCGACTAGTAGAGGTGAGCAGTTCTTC. Translated, it gives CATATSRGEQFF.

The chain links TRBV28 to TRBJ1-5; D possibly corresponds to TRBD1 (5 bases). V lost 5 bases, J lost 6 bases, and 14 bases lay in between. This CDR3 comprises 14 residues. The germline gives CDR1 MDHEN, CDR2 SYDVKM. The CDR3 reads CASSGGGVGQPQHF. CDR3 bases: TGTGCCAGCAGTGGGGGGGGTGTGGGTCAGCCCCAGCATTTT.

The chain joins TRBV2 to TRBJ2-1, with D unclear. Looked up from germline, CDR1 is SNHLY and CDR2 is FYNNEI. The CDR3 sequence is 12 residues long. Trimming shortened V by 5 bases and J by 9 bases, and 11 bases separated the two germline ends. The CDR3: CASSYDISEQFF. CDR3 nucleotide sequence: TGTGCCAGCAGTTATGACATCAGTGAGCAGTTCTTC.

This CDR3 is CASSLRDRGPYEQYF. For the CDR3, the DNA is TGTGCCAGCAGTCTCCGGGACAGGGGCCCCTACGAGCAGTACTTC. The chain uses TRBV6-1 and TRBJ2-7; 10 bases are a match to TRBD1. Germline CDR1 is MNHNS and CDR2 is SASEGT. The V and J ends lost 5 bases and 2 bases, in that order; junction bases with no gene match: 6. This CDR3 has 15 residues.

DNA of the CDR3: TGTGCCAGCAGCCGAGGACTAGCGGGATTCGCGGATACGCAGTATTTT. Its translation is CASSRGLAGFADTQYF. This rearrangement joins TRBV7-9 to TRBJ2-3; 12 bases align to TRBD2. The length of the CDR3 is 16 residues. The V and J ends lost 5 bases and 6 bases, in that order; junction bases with no gene match: 9. CDR1 and CDR2 from the germline V gene are SEHNR and FQNEAQ (reference sequence).

This clone was picked up a small number of times. This chain connects TRBV11-2 to TRBJ2-3, with 9 bases aligning to TRBD2. After removal of 3 bases from V and 0 bases from J, the junction contained 4 bases not matched to a gene. There are 16 residues in the CDR3. Germline V gene lookup returns CDR1 SGHAT and CDR2 FQNNGV. CDR3 DNA: TGTGCCAGCAGCTTCGCTAGCGGGACTAGCACAGATACGCAGTATTTT. The encoded protein is CASSFASGTSTDTQYF.

The V gene is TRBV9, the J gene TRBJ2-1; 11 bases are shared with TRBD2. From germline, CDR1 is SGDLS and CDR2 YYNGEE. The V and J ends lost 4 bases and 3 bases, in that order; junction bases with no gene match: 3. The CDR3 sequence is 15 residues long. The CDR3 loop is CASSKGLAVYNEQFF. The CDR3 nucleotides are TGTGCCAGCAGCAAGGGACTAGCGGTCTACAATGAGCAGTTCTTC.

The chain links TRBV29-1 to TRBJ2-3; TRBD2 might be the D (7 bases). Trimming stripped 3 bases from V and 1 base from J, with 17 bases between. CDR1 and CDR2 (germline): SQVTM, ANQGSEA. The CDR3 runs 16 residues. Here the CDR3 reads CSVEGGAEIGTDTQYF. DNA for the CDR3: TGCAGCGTTGAGGGGGGGGCGGAAATCGGCACAGATACGCAGTATTTT.

This chain joins TRBV7-3 and TRBJ2-3; 7 bases map to TRBD2. This CDR3 has 18 residues. V shed 5 bases, J shed 4 bases, and the junction held 18 bases outside the gene matches. Germline V gene data show CDR1 as SGHTA and CDR2 as FQGTGA. This CDR3 is CASSQLPGSGLRADTQYF. Written as DNA, the CDR3 is TGTGCCAGCAGCCAACTCCCAGGTAGCGGGTTAAGAGCAGATACGCAGTATTTT.

The chain links TRBV25-1 to TRBJ1-5, with 8 positions matching TRBD1. There are 15 residues in the CDR3. The germline CDR1 and CDR2 sequences are MGHDK and SYGVNS. Germline trimming cut 3 bases from V and 5 bases from J; bases unmatched to any gene: 6. This CDR3 reads CASSDLDRADQPQHF. DNA of the CDR3: TGTGCCAGCAGTGATCTGGACAGGGCGGATCAGCCCCAGCATTTT. The whole variable domain, remainder taken from reference TRBV25-1 and TRBJ1-5, is EADIYQTPRYLVIGTGKKITLECSQTMGHDKMYWYQQDPGMELHLIHYSYGVNSTEKGDLSSESTVSRIRTEHFPLTLESARPSHTSQYLCASSDLDRADQPQHFGDGTRLSIL.

This clone has more than one count but fewer than ten. CDR3 sequence: CASSLGPPSRNTIYF. The CDR3 DNA reads as TGTGCCAGCAGCCTTGGGCCGCCCTCAAGAAACACCATATATTTT. The chain has TRBV5-5 and TRBJ1-3; the D is unclear. This CDR3 is built from 15 residues. CDR1 SGHKS and CDR2 YYEKEE come from the germline V gene (reference sequence). The V end lost 4 bases, the J end lost 5 bases, and 16 bases lay between the germline ends.

The table lists this clone with a few counts. V and J are TRBV2 and TRBJ1-4; 8 bases line up with TRBD1. The junction had 9 bases not matched to a gene; V was cut back by 7 bases and J by 5 bases. The CDR3 consists of 15 residues. From germline, CDR1 is SNHLY and CDR2 FYNNEI. CDR3 amino acids: CASKSDRGRNEKLFF. In nucleotides, the CDR3 is TGTGCCAGCAAATCTGACAGGGGACGAAATGAAAAACTGTTTTTT.